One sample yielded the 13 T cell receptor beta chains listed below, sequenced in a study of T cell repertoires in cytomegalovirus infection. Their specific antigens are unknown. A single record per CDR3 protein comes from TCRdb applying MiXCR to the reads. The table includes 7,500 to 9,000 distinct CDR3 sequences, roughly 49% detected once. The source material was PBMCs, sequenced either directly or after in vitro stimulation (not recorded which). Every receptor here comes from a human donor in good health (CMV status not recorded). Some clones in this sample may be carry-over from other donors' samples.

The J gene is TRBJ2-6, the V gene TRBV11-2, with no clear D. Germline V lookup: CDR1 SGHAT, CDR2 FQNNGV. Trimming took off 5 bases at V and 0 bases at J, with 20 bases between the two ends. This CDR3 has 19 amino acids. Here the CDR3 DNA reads TGTGCCAGCAGCCCCTACCCAGGTCCTACCCCCTCTGGGGCCAACGTCCTGACTTTC. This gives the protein CASSPYPGPTPSGANVLTF.

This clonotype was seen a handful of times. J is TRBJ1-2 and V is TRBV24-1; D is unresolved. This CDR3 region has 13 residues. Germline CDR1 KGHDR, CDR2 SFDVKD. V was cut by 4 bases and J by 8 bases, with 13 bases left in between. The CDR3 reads CATSELTGEGYTF. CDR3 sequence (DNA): TGTGCCACCAGTGAGTTGACGGGAGAAGGCTACACCTTC.

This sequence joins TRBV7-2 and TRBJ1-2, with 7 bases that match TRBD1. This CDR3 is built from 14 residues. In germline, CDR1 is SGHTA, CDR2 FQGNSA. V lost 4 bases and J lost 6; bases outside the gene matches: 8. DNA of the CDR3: TGTGCCAGCAGCTCCTCAACAGGGGCAAATGGCTACACCTTC. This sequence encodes CASSSSTGANGYTF. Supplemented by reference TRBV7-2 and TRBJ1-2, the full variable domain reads GAGVSQSPSNKVTEKGKDVELRCDPISGHTALYWYRQSLGQGLEFLIYFQGNSAPDKSGLPSDRFSAERTGGSVSTLTIQRTQQEDSAVYLCASSSSTGANGYTFGSGTRLTVV.

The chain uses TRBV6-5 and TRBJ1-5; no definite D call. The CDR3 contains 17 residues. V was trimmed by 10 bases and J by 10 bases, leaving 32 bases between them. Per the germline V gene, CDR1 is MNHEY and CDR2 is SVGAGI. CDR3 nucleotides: TGTGCCACTGCGAAAGGCTGTGTCCCCAATAGCAAGCATCCCCAGCATTTT. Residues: CATAKGCVPNSKHPQHF.

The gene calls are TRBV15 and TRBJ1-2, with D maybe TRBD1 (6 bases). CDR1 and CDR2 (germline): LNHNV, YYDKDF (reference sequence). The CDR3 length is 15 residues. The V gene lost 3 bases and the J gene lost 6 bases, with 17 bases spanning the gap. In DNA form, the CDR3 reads TGTGCCACCAGCAGGCCCGGGACAAGACAAAATGGCTACACCTTC. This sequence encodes CATSRPGTRQNGYTF.

Here the CDR3 reads CASSLPPQYGYTF. The DNA for the CDR3 is TGTGCCAGCAGCTTACCGCCGCAATATGGCTACACCTTC. The genes are TRBV7-2 and TRBJ1-2, with unresolved D. The ends were cut back, 2 bases at V and 5 bases at J, with 9 bases in the middle. Looked up from germline, CDR1 is SGHTA and CDR2 is FQGNSA. The CDR3 runs to 13 residues.

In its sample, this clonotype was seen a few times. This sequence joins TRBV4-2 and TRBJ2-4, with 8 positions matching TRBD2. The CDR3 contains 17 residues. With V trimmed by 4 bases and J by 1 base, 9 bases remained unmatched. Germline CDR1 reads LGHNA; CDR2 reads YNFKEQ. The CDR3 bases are TGTGCCAGCAGCCCCGGACCGGGGGGGTTCGCCAAAAACATTCAGTACTTC. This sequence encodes CASSPGPGGFAKNIQYF.

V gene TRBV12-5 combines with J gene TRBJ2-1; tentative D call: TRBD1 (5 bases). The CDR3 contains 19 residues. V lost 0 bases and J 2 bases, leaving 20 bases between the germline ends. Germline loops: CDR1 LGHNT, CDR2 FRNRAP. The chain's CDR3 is CASGLVWLIGAVPYNEQFF. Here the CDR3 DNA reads TGTGCTAGTGGTTTGGTATGGCTGATAGGGGCCGTCCCCTACAATGAGCAGTTCTTC.

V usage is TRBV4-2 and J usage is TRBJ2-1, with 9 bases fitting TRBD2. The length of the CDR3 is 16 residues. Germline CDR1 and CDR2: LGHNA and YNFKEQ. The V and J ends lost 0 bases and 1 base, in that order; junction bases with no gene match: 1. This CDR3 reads CASSQDLAGSYNEQFF. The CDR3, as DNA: TGTGCCAGCAGCCAAGATCTAGCGGGGTCCTACAATGAGCAGTTCTTC.

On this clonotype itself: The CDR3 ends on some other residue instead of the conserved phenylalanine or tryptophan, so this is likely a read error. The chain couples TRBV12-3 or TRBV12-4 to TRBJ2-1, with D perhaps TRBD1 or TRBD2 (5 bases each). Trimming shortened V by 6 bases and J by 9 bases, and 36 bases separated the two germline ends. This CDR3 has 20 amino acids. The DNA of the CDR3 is TGTGCCAGCAGCTCCCTAAGCCTCCTTGGGGGAGAAAGGTCCTCCACTGAGCAGTTCTGC. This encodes CASSSLSLLGGERSSTEQFC.

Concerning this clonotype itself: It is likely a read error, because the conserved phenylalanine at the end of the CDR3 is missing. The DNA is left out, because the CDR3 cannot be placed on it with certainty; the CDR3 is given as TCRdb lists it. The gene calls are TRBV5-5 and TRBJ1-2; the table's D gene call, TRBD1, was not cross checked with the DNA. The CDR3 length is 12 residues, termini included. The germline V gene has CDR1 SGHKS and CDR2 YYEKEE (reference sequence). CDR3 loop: CASTWTGCCYTC.

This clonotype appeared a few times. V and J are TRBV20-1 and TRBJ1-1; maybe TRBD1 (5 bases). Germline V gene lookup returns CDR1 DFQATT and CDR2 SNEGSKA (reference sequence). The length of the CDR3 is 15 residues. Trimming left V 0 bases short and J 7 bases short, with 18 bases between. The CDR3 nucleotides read TGCAGTGCTAGAGATGTAGGGACTCAACAGGTTGAAGCTTTCTTT. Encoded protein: CSARDVGTQQVEAFF.

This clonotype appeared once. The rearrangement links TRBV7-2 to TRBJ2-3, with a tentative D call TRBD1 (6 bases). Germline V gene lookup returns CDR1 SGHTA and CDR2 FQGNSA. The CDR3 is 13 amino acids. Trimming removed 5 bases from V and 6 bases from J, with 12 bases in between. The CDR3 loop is CASSPGTPDTQYF. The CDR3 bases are TGTGCCAGCAGCCCAGGGACACCCGATACGCAGTATTTT.